These T cell receptor beta chains were read from a single sample in a study of shared clonotypes between healthy human individuals. TCRdb's copy holds only in-frame clones and misses some; the assay was immunoSEQ multiplex PCR. The table lists about 600,000 clones, more than 95% of them singletons. The source material was naive CD4+ T cells sorted from blood. These receptor sequences come from a woman in her 30s in good health. Both conserved end residues are part of each CDR3. The D gene is left open where the match is weak. Part of the rows lack a size; the others show once, few, many or a class for expanded clones.

J gene | clone size | V gene | D gene | CDR3 DNA | CDR3 protein
TRBJ1-3 | NA | TRBV7-9 | NA | TGTGCCAGCAGTCCCACCGACCGACACGGTCGAACTGGAAACACCATATATTTT | CASSPTDRHGRTGNTIYF
TRBJ1-2 | NA | TRBV29-1 | NA | TGCAGCGTTGAATCGAATTATGGCTACACCTTC | CSVESNYGYTF
TRBJ1-1 | NA | TRBV18 | NA | TGTGCCAGCTCCCCCTCCCGGATGGGGGGGGCCAGCATGAACACTGAAGCTTTCTTT | CASSPSRMGGASMNTEAFF
TRBJ1-4 | NA | TRBV28 | NA | TGTGCCAGCAGCACAGACGGGACACCTAATGAAAAACTGTTTTTT | CASSTDGTPNEKLFF
TRBJ2-1 | NA | TRBV5-1 | TRBD2 | TGCGCCAGCAGCTTGGTTGCGGGAGCAATTGAGCAGTTCTTC | CASSLVAGAIEQFF
TRBJ2-3 | NA | TRBV25-1 | NA | TGTGCCAGCAGTACAGTCGGTACAGATACGCAGTATTTT | CASSTVGTDTQYF
TRBJ2-1 | NA | TRBV27 | TRBD2 | TGTGCCAGCAGTTTACAAGGGACTAGCGGGAGTAGGTACAATGAGCAGTTCTTC | CASSLQGTSGSRYNEQFF
TRBJ1-2 | NA | TRBV18 | TRBD1 | TGTGCCAGCGTACTCTCCGGGACAGGGGCTAACTATGGCTACACCTTC | CASVLSGTGANYGYTF
TRBJ1-2 | once | TRBV4-1 | NA | TGCGCCAGCAGCCAGAATCCTACGGGGGTTTGGCGCGATGGCTACACCTTC | CASSQNPTGVWRDGYTF
TRBJ1-1 | NA | TRBV27 | NA | TGTGCCAGCAGCCAGAGGGACGGTGAAGCTTTCTTT | CASSQRDGEAFF
TRBJ2-7 | NA | TRBV5-1 | TRBD2 | TGCGCCAGCAGCTTGGACGTAGCGGGTTCCTACGAGCAGTACTTC | CASSLDVAGSYEQYF
TRBJ2-1 | once | TRBV5-1 | TRBD2 | TGCGCCAGCAGCTTGGTTAGGGGACTAGCGGAATACAATGAGCAGTTCTTC | CASSLVRGLAEYNEQFF
TRBJ2-1 | NA | TRBV14 | TRBD2 | TGTGCCAGCAGCCGGAGGGCGGGAGGGATATACAATGAGCAGTTCTTC | CASSRRAGGIYNEQFF
TRBJ2-5 | NA | TRBV5-1 | TRBD2 | TGCGCCAGCAGCTCTGGGACTAGCGGGAGGGCCTGGGAGACCCAGTACTTC | CASSSGTSGRAWETQYF
TRBJ2-3 | NA | TRBV7-9 | NA | TGTGCCAGCAGCTTTTTACCCCCTTCGGTATCAGATACGCAGTATTTT | CASSFLPPSVSDTQYF
TRBJ2-1 | NA | TRBV10-3 | NA | TGTGCCATCAGAGAGGGATTGCCGAAAAATGAGCAGTTCTTC | CAIREGLPKNEQFF
TRBJ2-1 | NA | TRBV6-5 | TRBD2 | TGTGCCAGCAGTTACTCGACTAGCGGGGGCTACAATGAGCAGTTCTTC | CASSYSTSGGYNEQFF
TRBJ1-1 | NA | TRBV2 | TRBD1 | TGTGCCAGCAGATACGACAGGGAGGCAGCTTTCTTT | CASRYDREAAFF
TRBJ2-7 | NA | TRBV7-9 | NA | TGTGCCAGCAGCCGCCAGGGGACGTGGTCCTACGAGCAGTACTTC | CASSRQGTWSYEQYF
TRBJ2-7 | NA | TRBV7-2 | NA | TGTGCCAGCAGCTCACAGACAGCCTACGAGCAGTACTTC | CASSSQTAYEQYF
TRBJ1-5 | NA | TRBV28 | NA | TGTACCACCCGCCGATATAGCAATCAGCCCCAGCATTTT | CTTRRYSNQPQHF
TRBJ1-1 | NA | TRBV19 | TRBD1 | TGTGCCAGTAAAGGGACAGTCATGAACACTGAAGCTTTCTTT | CASKGTVMNTEAFF
TRBJ2-7 | NA | TRBV6-6 | NA | TGTGCCAGCAGTCCACCGACAGTCTACGAGCAGTACTTC | CASSPPTVYEQYF
TRBJ2-2 | NA | TRBV28 | NA | TGTGCCAGCGGCACCCAGACAGTCGCTCCGCTCACCGGGGAGCTGTTTTTT | CASGTQTVAPLTGELFF
TRBJ2-6 | NA | TRBV29-1 | NA | TGCAGCGTTGGACAGCTTGGGGCCAACGTCCTGACTTTC | CSVGQLGANVLTF
TRBJ2-1 | NA | TRBV19 | TRBD2 | TGTGCCAGTAGTAGGGTTAGCGGGAGAGTTTTTGAGCAGTTCTTC | CASSRVSGRVFEQFF
TRBJ1-1 | NA | TRBV11-2 | NA | TGTGCCAGCAGCTTAGATAGGGGCAGGTTGAACACTGAAGCTTTCTTT | CASSLDRGRLNTEAFF
TRBJ2-1 | NA | TRBV4-1 | TRBD2 | TGCGCCAGCAGCCCGCGCACTGTAAAACTAGCGGACAATGAGCAGTTCTTC | CASSPRTVKLADNEQFF
TRBJ2-2 | NA | TRBV5-4 | NA | TGTGCCAGCAGCTTGCCCCATATGAACACCGGGGAGCTGTTTTTT | CASSLPHMNTGELFF
TRBJ1-1 | NA | TRBV6-1 | NA | TGTGCCAGCAGTGAAGCGAAGGTTAATGAAGCTTTCTTT | CASSEAKVNEAFF
TRBJ2-7 | NA | TRBV6-6 | TRBD2 | TGTGCCAGCAGGGAGCGGGGGTCCTACGAGCAGTACTTC | CASRERGSYEQYF
TRBJ2-1 | NA | TRBV15 | NA | TGTGCCACCACCCGAGGGCCAGTCGGGTACAATGAGCAGTTCTTC | CATTRGPVGYNEQFF
TRBJ2-7 | NA | TRBV2 | TRBD1 | TGTGCCAGCAGTTCCGGGACAGGGACTTCAGCGGCGGAGCAGTACTTC | CASSSGTGTSAAEQYF
TRBJ2-1 | NA | TRBV19 | NA | TGTGCCAGTAGTATTGAAGCAGGGGCCCCCTACAATGAGCAGTTCTTC | CASSIEAGAPYNEQFF
TRBJ2-7 | NA | TRBV5-4 | NA | TGTGCCAGCAGCGGACCTCGCGGCTACGAGCAGTACTTC | CASSGPRGYEQYF
TRBJ2-7 | NA | TRBV29-1 | TRBD1 | TGCAGCGTTGAAGACGGGACAGGCCTCGCCTACGAGCAGTACTTC | CSVEDGTGLAYEQYF
TRBJ1-1 | NA | TRBV20-1 | NA | TGCAGTGCCCCCAGCGGGGCTGAAGCTTTCTTT | CSAPSGAEAFF
TRBJ1-5 | NA | TRBV18 | TRBD1 | TGTGCCAGCTCACCACCAAACCGGGACAGATATCAGCCCCAGCATTTT | CASSPPNRDRYQPQHF
TRBJ2-3 | NA | TRBV9 | NA | TGTGCCAGCAGCCAGGGACCCCCCCCGCAGTATTTT | CASSQGPPPQYF
TRBJ2-7 | NA | TRBV23-1 | NA | TGCGCCAGCAGTCACCCCCACGTCTTCAGCTACGAGCAGTACTTC | CASSHPHVFSYEQYF
TRBJ2-2 | once | TRBV27 | TRBD2 | TGTGCCAGCAGTGCGGCGGGAGCGGGAACCGGGGAGCTGTTTTTT | CASSAAGAGTGELFF
TRBJ2-7 | NA | TRBV5-5 | NA | TGTGCCAGCCACTTCCCCGGGTTAAGCTCCTACGAGCAGTACTTC | CASHFPGLSSYEQYF
TRBJ1-1 | NA | TRBV7-9 | NA | TGTGCCAGCATAAACCGCGACAGGATGAACACTGAAGCTTTCTTT | CASINRDRMNTEAFF
TRBJ2-2 | NA | TRBV9 | NA | TGTGCCAGCAGCGCGGGTCACACTACGAACACCGGGGAGCTGTTTTTT | CASSAGHTTNTGELFF
TRBJ2-7 | NA | TRBV28 | NA | TGTGCCAGCAGTTTAACGGGACGGAGCTCCTACGAGCAGTACTTC | CASSLTGRSSYEQYF
TRBJ1-4 | NA | TRBV6-5 | TRBD1 | TGTGCCAGCAGTTTATCCGGGACAGGGATGGAAAAACTGTTTTTT | CASSLSGTGMEKLFF
TRBJ1-1 | NA | TRBV6-5 | NA | TGTGCCAGCAGTTACGGGTTGGGGTCAACCAACACTGAAGCTTTCTTT | CASSYGLGSTNTEAFF
TRBJ2-1 | NA | TRBV7-2 | NA | TGTGCCAGCAGCTTAGAGGCCCTGAGGCGGCTGTTCTTC | CASSLEALRRLFF
TRBJ1-2 | NA | TRBV6-5 | TRBD1 | TGTGCCAGCAGTCCTGGGACAGCCCCATATGGCTACACCTTC | CASSPGTAPYGYTF
TRBJ1-4 | NA | TRBV4-1 | NA | TGCGCCAGCAGCCAAGAACGGGACGATGAAAAACTGTTTTTT | CASSQERDDEKLFF
TRBJ1-3 | NA | TRBV28 | NA | TGTGCCAGCAGTTTAGGGGGGTCCTCTGGAAACACCATATATTTT | CASSLGGSSGNTIYF
TRBJ2-7 | NA | TRBV6-5 | NA | TGTGCCAGCAGTTACTCGGGCAACCCCACCTACGAGCAGTACTTC | CASSYSGNPTYEQYF
TRBJ2-1 | NA | TRBV5-3 | NA | TGTGCCAGAAGCTCCCTCGGGGCCAGTCCAGGTGAGCAGTTCTTC | CARSSLGASPGEQFF
TRBJ2-6 | once | TRBV11-3 | NA | TGTGCCAGCAGCTTAGCAGGGGCCAACGTCCTGACTTTC | CASSLAGANVLTF
TRBJ2-6 | NA | TRBV30 | NA | TGTGCCTGGATCCATAACTCTGGGGCCAACGTCCTGACTTTC | CAWIHNSGANVLTF
TRBJ2-7 | NA | TRBV5-5 | NA | TGTGCCAGCAGCCTAGCCTACGAGCAGTACTTC | CASSLAYEQYF
TRBJ2-3 | NA | TRBV7-7 | TRBD2 | TGTGCCAGCAGCTTAGGAGTAGCGGGAAGCACAGATACGCAGTATTTT | CASSLGVAGSTDTQYF
TRBJ1-5 | NA | TRBV2 | NA | TGTGCCAGCCTCCAGGGCCTGGGCAATCAGCCCCAGCATTTT | CASLQGLGNQPQHF
TRBJ2-5 | once | TRBV7-9 | NA | TGTGCCAGCAGCGAACACAGGGTCATGGAGACCCAGTACTTC | CASSEHRVMETQYF
TRBJ2-7 | NA | TRBV28 | NA | TGTGCCAGCAGTCCTGGGGGTTACTACGAGCAGTACTTC | CASSPGGYYEQYF